This T cell receptor (beta chain) was obtained from a study of T cell changes during pregnancy in multiple sclerosis. The CDR3 is 17 amino acids. TCRdb's table, derived via immunoSEQ multiplex PCR, lists solely in-frame clones and lacks some. This table holds about 68,000 clones, about 91% found once. Sequenced here: peripheral blood, sampled in the second trimester of pregnancy. The clonotype comes from a female donor in good health, enrolled as a control in a pregnancy study. The chain recombines TRBV1 with TRBJ2-2; TRBD2 is the table's D call and was not checked against the DNA. TRBV1 is a pseudogene segment. The DNA of the CDR3 is TGCACCAGCAGCCAAATAACAGAGGGACTAGCGGGAGTTGAGCTGTTTTTT. Translated, it gives CTSSQITEGLAGVELFF.